The source of this T cell receptor (beta chain) is a study of technical replicates of blood from several donors. Sequencing was performed with immunoSEQ multiplex PCR; in TCRdb, only in-frame clones are kept and a portion is missing. The sample records tens of thousands of clones, about 96% being singletons. This clone was picked up one time. This CDR3 has 16 residues. With 5 bases clipped from V and 5 bases from J, the junction kept 10 bases outside the gene matches. Germline CDR1 is LNHNV and CDR2 is YYDKDF (reference sequence). Sequenced sample: T cells isolated from PBMCs. This rearrangement joins TRBV15 to TRBJ2-2, with 8 bases lining up with TRBD1. This TCR came from a human donor in good health. The CDR3 DNA sequence: TGTGCCACCAGCCCAGCAGACAGGGGAGGTACCGGGGAGCTGTTTTTT. It translates to CATSPADRGGTGELFF.